Below, 8 T cell receptor beta chains from the same sample are listed, as sequenced in a study of shared clonotypes between healthy human individuals. Generated by immunoSEQ multiplex PCR, the TCRdb table keeps only in-frame clones and is missing some. The sample includes about 1.5 million clones, 95% to 97% seen only once; the top ten take roughly 1.2%. The sample comprised naive CD4+ T cells sorted from blood. Subset in this sample: CD45RA+ positively selected. All receptors derive from a man aged 30-40 years in good health.

V and J are TRBV5-6 and TRBJ2-3, with 9 bases that match TRBD2. Germline V gene sequence: CDR1 SGHDT, CDR2 YYEEEE. V dropped 3 bases and J dropped 3; count of bases not matched to a gene: 8. This CDR3 has 16 amino acids. The CDR3 sequence is CASSSISGSGTDTQYF. In DNA form, the CDR3 reads TGTGCCAGCAGCTCTATTAGCGGGAGTGGGACAGATACGCAGTATTTT.

The rearrangement links TRBV6-5 to TRBJ2-7, with D possibly being TRBD2 (7 bases). The CDR3 runs to 14 residues. In germline, CDR1 is MNHEY, CDR2 SVGAGI. Between the trimmed V and J ends, which lost 4 bases and 5 bases, there was a span of 15 bases. For the CDR3, the DNA is TGTGCCAGCAGTTCCCGAGGGGGGGGCCACGAGCAGTACTTC. Its protein product is CASSSRGGGHEQYF.

The chain is built from TRBV14 and TRBJ2-7; D could derive from TRBD1 or TRBD2 (5 bases each). Germline values: CDR1 SGHDN, CDR2 FVKESK. The length of the CDR3 is 14 residues. Trimming took 6 bases from V and 0 from J, leaving 12 bases between them. CDR3 coding DNA: TGTGCCAGCAGGCACTCCGGGGCCTCCTACGAGCAGTACTTC. It specifies CASRHSGASYEQYF.

V usage is TRBV9 and J usage is TRBJ2-3; 10 bases match TRBD2. This CDR3 is 19 amino acids long. V shed 0 bases, J shed 2 bases, and the junction held 12 bases outside the gene matches. Germline assignment: CDR1 SGDLS and CDR2 YYNGEE. CDR3 sequence reads: CASSVGLAGVGGYTDTQYF. CDR3 nucleotide sequence: TGTGCCAGCAGCGTAGGACTAGCGGGCGTTGGGGGTTACACAGATACGCAGTATTTT.

This chain uses TRBV13 with TRBJ2-1; D might be TRBD2 (5 bases). The CDR3 is made up of 12 amino acids. With 4 bases removed from V and 15 bases from J, the gap between germline ends came to 16 bases. Per the germline V gene, CDR1 is PRHDT and CDR2 is FYEKMQ (reference sequence). The CDR3 sequence: CASSSTIDLLFF. The CDR3 DNA is TGTGCCAGCAGCTCGACTATAGATCTTCTGTTCTTC.

The chain employs TRBV7-9 and TRBJ2-1; no reliable D call. The germline V and J ends were trimmed by 1 base and 6 bases, with 13 bases remaining between them. This CDR3 spans 15 amino acids. The germline gives CDR1 SEHNR, CDR2 FQNEAQ (reference sequence). This CDR3 is CASSLVSLSANEQFF. The DNA for the CDR3 is TGTGCCAGCAGCTTAGTATCGTTGTCAGCCAATGAGCAGTTCTTC.

The chain couples TRBV28 to TRBJ1-2; 9 bases line up with TRBD1. Germline CDR1 and CDR2: MDHEN and SYDVKM. J was trimmed by 7 bases and V by 3 bases; bases with no gene match: 9. The CDR3 sequence is 15 residues long. The CDR3 region is CASSFSGTGQFGYTF. The CDR3 DNA reads TGTGCCAGCAGTTTTTCCGGGACAGGGCAGTTTGGCTACACCTTC.

CDR3 sequence (DNA): TGTGCCAGCAGCCAAGACGCATCGGGGATGGGCTATGGCTACACCTTC. It translates to CASSQDASGMGYGYTF. The rearrangement joins TRBV4-2 to TRBJ1-2; D is unresolved. The CDR3 is 16 residues long. Germline values: CDR1 LGHNA, CDR2 YNFKEQ. Trimming removed 0 bases from V and 4 bases from J, with 15 bases in between.